The entry below describes one TCR beta chain. Looked up from germline, CDR1 is MNHEY and CDR2 is SMNVEV (reference sequence). This CDR3 contains 15 residues. Trimming cost V 3 bases and J 7 bases; bases outside gene matches: 7. Participants spanned ages about 18 to 100 years and resided in some 22 US areas. Measured with immunoSEQ multiplex PCR; TCRdb has only the in-frame clones, and not every one. The sample has roughly 200,000 clones, roughly 85% seen once. This sample stems from a study of blood T cell repertoires in COVID-19. The source material was PBMCs or T cells enriched from blood (not recorded which). The chain recombines TRBV27 with TRBJ2-2; 8 bases agree with TRBD1. The clonotype comes from a woman between 40 and 55 years old with acute COVID-19. The DNA of the CDR3 is TGTGCCAGCAGTTTTCAGGGGGCCCGGGGCGGGGAGCTGTTTTTT. Its protein is CASSFQGARGGELFF.